The source of this TCR beta chain is a study of blood T cell repertoires in COVID-19. Study details: Some COVID-19 samples were acute and others convalescent; all came from the United States, Italy and Spain. PBMCs, B-cell-depleted T cells, or T cells were the source of the cDNA or gDNA that made up the material.

Germline-derived CDR1 and CDR2 are KGHDR and SFDVKD. CDR3 length equals 14 residues. J gave up 7 bases and V 9 bases, and 6 bases lay outside the gene matches. Original handling: Reference gene primer amplification yielded estimated nucleated cell counts. The protocol was immunoSEQ multiplex PCR, while the TCRdb copy is restricted to in-frame clones and leaves out a portion. The DNA was the basis for D and trimming; V, J and clone size are from that table. The sample holds about 200,000 clones, 88% seen once. The clonotype originates from a man between 18 and 29 years old with active or convalescent COVID-19. The material sequenced was peripheral blood. The gene calls are TRBV24-1 and TRBJ1-4; the match to TRBD1 covers 11 bases. CDR3: CATARTGGFEKLFF. Here the CDR3 DNA reads TGTGCCACCGCCCGGACAGGGGGCTTTGAAAAACTGTTTTTT.